Following are 28 T cell receptor beta chains from one sample sequenced in a study of control samples from healthy donors and cancer patients. The data were produced by immunoSEQ multiplex PCR, yet TCRdb's version contains in-frame clones alone and is incomplete. The sample includes tens of thousands of clones, about 90% of them seen just once. Sequencing was done on a sample of PBMCs. These TCRs come from a woman aged 55 to 70 with head and neck cancer.

The V and J genes are TRBV13 and TRBJ2-7; TRBD1 agrees at 8 bases. This CDR3 has 16 residues. With V trimmed by 2 bases and J by 1 base, 7 bases remained unmatched. Germline V gene sequence: CDR1 PRHDT, CDR2 FYEKMQ (reference sequence). CDR3 DNA: TGTGCCAGCAGCTTAAAAGGAGGACAGGGATCCTACGAGCAGTACTTC. This translates into CASSLKGGQGSYEQYF.

J is TRBJ2-1 and V is TRBV7-9; 10 nucleotides align to TRBD1. Germline CDR1 reads SEHNR; CDR2 reads FQNEAQ (reference sequence). J lost 10 bases, V lost 4 bases, and 13 bases had no gene match. This CDR3 is 16 amino acids long. CDR3 region: CASSSPGTGEVREQFF. CDR3 sequence (DNA): TGTGCCAGCAGCTCCCCCGGGACAGGGGAAGTTCGGGAGCAGTTCTTC.

V gene TRBV27 combines with J gene TRBJ2-1; TRBD1 matches at 7 bases. The CDR3 spans 15 residues. Per germline, CDR1 MNHEY and CDR2 SMNVEV (reference sequence). The V and J ends lost 5 bases and 6 bases, in that order; junction bases with no gene match: 10. The CDR3 DNA follows: TGTGCCAGCAGTCTGTCCGGGACAGTGGGCAATGAGCAGTTCTTC. It is translated as CASSLSGTVGNEQFF.

The chain combines TRBV15 with TRBJ2-5, with 7 bases lining up with TRBD1. V was clipped by 1 base and J by 4 bases; unmatched bases: 6. There are 15 residues in the CDR3. From germline, CDR1 is LNHNV and CDR2 YYDKDF (reference sequence). CDR3 in amino acids: CATSRAQQGRETQYF. Here the CDR3 DNA reads TGTGCCACCAGCAGAGCCCAACAGGGGCGAGAGACCCAGTACTTC.

The rearrangement links TRBV9 to TRBJ2-6, with 10 bases that match TRBD1. The length of the CDR3 is 17 residues. The V gene's germline CDR1 is SGDLS and CDR2 YYNGEE. Unmatched junction bases numbered 4, after V lost 0 bases and J lost 4 bases. CDR3: CASSVGDRGSGANVLTF. The DNA of the CDR3 is TGTGCCAGCAGCGTAGGGGACAGGGGTTCCGGGGCCAACGTCCTGACTTTC. The whole variable domain, filled in from reference TRBV9 and TRBJ2-6, reads DSGVTQTPKHLITATGQRVTLRCSPRSGDLSVYWYQQSLDQGLQFLIQYYNGEERAKGNILERFSAQQFPDLHSELNLSSLELGDSALYFCASSVGDRGSGANVLTFGAGSRLTVL.

A single count supports this clone. J is TRBJ1-2 and V is TRBV7-9; D unresolved. V was cut by 1 base and J by 11 bases, with 14 bases left in between. The CDR3 contains 13 residues. CDR1 and CDR2 (germline): SEHNR, FQNEAQ (reference sequence). For the CDR3, the DNA is TGTGCCAGCAGCTTAGTACAACTCCGGGAATACACCTTC. This encodes CASSLVQLREYTF.

The chain recombines TRBV10-2 with TRBJ2-1; possible D gene TRBD2, 5 bases. Trimming removed 6 bases at V and 7 bases at J, with 13 bases between. This CDR3 contains 13 residues. CDR1 and CDR2 from the germline V gene are WSHSY and SAAADI. The CDR3 DNA is TGCGCCAGCAGCCTAGCTATTGGGAATGAGCAGTTCTTC. It translates to CASSLAIGNEQFF.

The genes are TRBV2 and TRBJ1-2; D is undetermined. There are 15 residues in the CDR3. V dropped 6 bases and J dropped 4 bases, with 18 bases sitting between them. CDR1 is SNHLY and CDR2 is FYNNEI in the germline V gene. CDR3 protein: CASSQTQAGPYGYTF. The CDR3 DNA sequence: TGTGCCAGCAGCCAAACCCAAGCGGGCCCCTATGGCTACACCTTC.

The CDR3: CASSERQGLDEQYF. CDR3 bases: TGTGCCAGCAGCGAAAGACAGGGTTTGGATGAGCAGTACTTC. The chain recombines TRBV5-4 with TRBJ2-7, with 7 bases identical to TRBD1. V was clipped by 4 bases and J by 7 bases; unmatched bases: 11. The CDR3 spans 14 residues. From germline, CDR1 is SGHNT and CDR2 YYREEE (reference sequence).

This chain joins TRBV10-3 and TRBJ1-1; the match to TRBD1 covers 9 bases. Germline values: CDR1 ENHRY, CDR2 SYGVKD. Trimming took 10 bases from V and 5 from J; bases not matched to a gene: 11. The CDR3 runs to 14 residues. This CDR3 is CATIPGTGSTEAFF. The CDR3 DNA is TGTGCCACCATCCCCGGGACAGGGTCTACTGAAGCTTTCTTT.

The chain carries TRBV6-5 and TRBJ2-3; perhaps D is TRBD1 or TRBD2 (5 bases each). Between the trimmed V and J ends, which lost 0 bases and 5 bases, there was a span of 15 bases. Germline assignment: CDR1 MNHEY and CDR2 SVGAGI. The CDR3 totals 16 residues. CDR3: CASSYSGTSFGDTQYF. DNA for the CDR3: TGTGCCAGCAGTTACTCGGGGACGTCGTTCGGAGATACGCAGTATTTT.

The chain couples TRBV6-6 to TRBJ2-7; the D call may be TRBD1 or TRBD2 (5 bases each). The CDR3 runs to 13 residues. V was shortened by 5 bases and J by 3 bases, with 11 bases between the two germline ends. Germline V gene data show CDR1 as MNHNY and CDR2 as SVGAGI (reference sequence). For the CDR3, the DNA is TGTGCCAGCAGTCGGGACGGTGACTACGAGCAGTACTTC. The encoded protein is CASSRDGDYEQYF.

The chain joins TRBV25-1 to TRBJ1-4; 7 bases are shared with TRBD1. Trimming took 2 bases from V and 8 from J; bases not matched to a gene: 8. The CDR3 sequence is 15 residues long. CDR1 and CDR2 from the germline V gene are MGHDK and SYGVNS. The DNA for the CDR3 is TGTGCCAGCAGTGAACTGACAGGGATAGGAGAAAAACTGTTTTTT. This sequence encodes CASSELTGIGEKLFF.

This chain connects TRBV27 to TRBJ1-2, with TRBD1 as a possible D gene (6 bases). V was pared by 6 bases and J by 8 bases, with 19 bases between. Looked up from germline, CDR1 is MNHEY and CDR2 is SMNVEV (reference sequence). The CDR3 is made up of 14 amino acids. The CDR3 loop reads CASRAGGPRLGYTF. In nucleotides, the CDR3 is TGTGCCAGCAGGGCCGGGGGCCCCCGTCTCGGCTACACCTTC.

The rearrangement joins TRBV28 to TRBJ2-3; 9 bases are a match to TRBD1. CDR3 length: 14 amino acids. Germline V gives CDR1 MDHEN, CDR2 SYDVKM. Trimming at V came to 5 bases and at J to 3 bases, leaving 3 bases not matched to a gene. The chain's CDR3 is CASSTGGGTDTQYF. The CDR3 DNA sequence: TGTGCCAGCAGTACAGGGGGCGGTACAGATACGCAGTATTTT.

The V gene is TRBV15, the J gene TRBJ1-5; D uncertain. The CDR3 loop spans 12 amino acids. Germline loops: CDR1 LNHNV, CDR2 YYDKDF (reference sequence). The ends were cut back, 0 bases at V and 12 bases at J, with 9 bases in the middle. CDR3 protein: CATSRDAGIQHF. The CDR3 nucleotides read TGTGCCACCAGCAGAGATGCGGGGATCCAGCATTTT.

The chain uses TRBV12-3 or TRBV12-4 and TRBJ1-2; 9 bases are shared with TRBD1. The CDR3 is made up of 13 amino acids. Trimming removed 5 bases from V and 7 bases from J; junction bases left unmatched: 5. The CDR3 protein is CASSIQGAGGYTF. Written as DNA, the CDR3 is TGTGCCAGCAGTATACAGGGGGCGGGTGGCTACACCTTC.

The V gene is TRBV5-6, the J gene TRBJ2-7; 9 bases are shared with TRBD1. The CDR3 contains 14 residues. Per the germline V gene, CDR1 is SGHDT and CDR2 is YYEEEE. V lost 4 bases and J lost 2; bases outside the gene matches: 4. The CDR3 region is CASSRTGETYEQYF. In DNA form, the CDR3 reads TGTGCCAGCAGCCGGACAGGGGAAACCTACGAGCAGTACTTC. Full variable domain (rest looked up from reference TRBV5-6 and TRBJ2-7): DAGVTQSPTHLIKTRGQQVTLRCSPKSGHDTVSWYQQALGQGPQFIFQYYEEEERQRGNFPDRFSGHQFPNYSSELNVNALLLGDSALYLCASSRTGETYEQYFGPGTRLTVT.

This rearrangement joins TRBV5-1 to TRBJ2-7; 8 bases match TRBD2. Germline CDR1 reads SGHRS; CDR2 reads YFSETQ. The CDR3 spans 15 residues. V dropped 0 bases and J dropped 2; count of bases not matched to a gene: 4. CDR3 nucleotides: TGCGCCAGCAGCTTGGACACTAGCGGAACCTACGAGCAGTACTTC. It codes for CASSLDTSGTYEQYF.

The chain carries TRBV7-2 and TRBJ1-1; D possibly corresponds to TRBD1 (6 bases). Trimming removed 5 bases at V and 1 base at J, with 14 bases between. There are 15 residues in the CDR3. CDR1 and CDR2 (germline): SGHTA, FQGNSA. This CDR3 is CASSPFIGGNTEAFF. CDR3 sequence (DNA): TGTGCCAGCAGCCCTTTTATAGGGGGGAACACTGAAGCTTTCTTT.

The genes are TRBV6-1 and TRBJ1-1; possible D gene TRBD1, 5 bases. V shed 3 bases and J shed 0 bases, with 11 bases lying between them. This CDR3 has 15 residues. Germline CDR1 is MNHNS and CDR2 is SASEGT. CDR3 sequence: CASSDPGLVNTEAFF. In DNA form, the CDR3 reads TGTGCCAGCAGTGACCCGGGACTTGTGAACACTGAAGCTTTCTTT.

The gene calls are TRBV6-6 and TRBJ1-5, with unresolved D. The CDR3 runs 14 residues. Trimming pared 0 bases from V and 5 bases from J, leaving 8 bases between. Germline V gene sequence: CDR1 MNHNY, CDR2 SVGAGI (reference sequence). This CDR3 is CASSYSGRDQPQHF. The CDR3, as DNA: TGTGCCAGCAGTTACTCTGGCCGAGATCAGCCCCAGCATTTT.

Here the CDR3 reads CASSQPDGGTDTQYF. In DNA form, the CDR3 reads TGTGCCAGCAGCCAACCGGACGGGGGAACAGATACGCAGTATTTT. This chain uses TRBV3-1 (or the pseudogene TRBV3-2) with TRBJ2-3; possibly TRBD2 for D (6 bases). V was pared by 2 bases and J by 3 bases, with 12 bases between. Per the germline V gene, CDR1 is LGHDT and CDR2 is YNNKEL (reference sequence). The CDR3 is 15 amino acids.

CDR3 DNA sequence: TGTGCCAGCAGCTTGGCGGTGGGGGCCCAAGAGACCCAGTACTTC. Translation gives CASSLAVGAQETQYF. This chain uses TRBV5-5 with TRBJ2-5; the D gene is possibly TRBD1 (6 bases). V was pared by 0 bases and J by 1 base, with 10 bases between. This CDR3 contains 15 residues. Germline V lookup: CDR1 SGHKS, CDR2 YYEKEE (reference sequence).

The chain uses TRBV19 and TRBJ2-5, with D maybe TRBD1 (6 bases). Germline CDR1 is LNHDA and CDR2 is SQIVND (reference sequence). V dropped 4 bases and J dropped 2 bases, with 11 bases sitting between them. The CDR3 contains 14 residues. CDR3 DNA sequence: TGTGCCAGTAGTACGGACAGACTACAAGAGACCCAGTACTTC. It is translated as CASSTDRLQETQYF.

This CDR3 reads CASSLRTGPYNEQFF. The CDR3, as DNA: TGCGCCAGCAGCTTGAGGACAGGGCCCTACAATGAGCAGTTCTTC. This chain links TRBV5-1 with TRBJ2-1, with 8 bases that match TRBD1. The CDR3 spans 15 residues. J lost 2 bases, V lost 1 base, and 2 bases had no gene match. From germline, CDR1 is SGHRS and CDR2 YFSETQ. Variable domain in full (rest from reference TRBV5-1 and TRBJ2-1): KAGVTQTPRYLIKTRGQQVTLSCSPISGHRSVSWYQQTPGQGLQFLFEYFSETQRNKGNFPGRFSGRQFSNSRSEMNVSTLELGDSALYLCASSLRTGPYNEQFFGPGTRLTVL.

The chain employs TRBV6-2 or TRBV6-3 and TRBJ1-5; D ambiguous. Germline V gene data show CDR1 as MNHEY and CDR2 as SVGEGT. There are 13 residues in the CDR3. Trimming cost V 6 bases and J 2 bases, with 8 bases left between them. CDR3 region: CASSLTRNQPQHF. DNA for the CDR3: TGTGCCAGCAGCTTAACCCGCAATCAGCCCCAGCATTTT.

The chain combines TRBV29-1 with TRBJ2-5; 7 bases line up with TRBD1. Trimming took 4 bases from V and 1 from J; bases not matched to a gene: 3. Germline-derived CDR1 and CDR2 are SQVTM and ANQGSEA. The length of the CDR3 is 13 residues. The CDR3 loop is CSVGGTAQETQYF. The CDR3 region has the DNA TGCAGCGTTGGAGGGACAGCCCAAGAGACCCAGTACTTC.